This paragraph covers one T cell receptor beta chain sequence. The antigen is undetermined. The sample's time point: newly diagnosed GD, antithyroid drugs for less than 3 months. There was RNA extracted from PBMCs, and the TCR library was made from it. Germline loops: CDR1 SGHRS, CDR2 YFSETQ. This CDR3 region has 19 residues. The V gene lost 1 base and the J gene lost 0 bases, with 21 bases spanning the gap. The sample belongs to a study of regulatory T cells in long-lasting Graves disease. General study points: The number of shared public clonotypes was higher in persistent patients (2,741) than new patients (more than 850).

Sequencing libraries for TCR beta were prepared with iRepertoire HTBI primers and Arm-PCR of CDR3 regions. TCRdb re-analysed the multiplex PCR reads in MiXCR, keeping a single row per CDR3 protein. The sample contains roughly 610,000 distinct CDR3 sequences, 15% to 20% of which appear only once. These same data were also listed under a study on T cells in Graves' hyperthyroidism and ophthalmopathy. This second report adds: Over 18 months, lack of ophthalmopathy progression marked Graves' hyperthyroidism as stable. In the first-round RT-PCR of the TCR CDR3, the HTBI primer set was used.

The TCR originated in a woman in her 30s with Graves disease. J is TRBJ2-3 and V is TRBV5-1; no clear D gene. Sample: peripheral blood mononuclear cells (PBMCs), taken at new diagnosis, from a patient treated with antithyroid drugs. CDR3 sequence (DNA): TGCGCCAGCAGCTTGAATTTGATTTTTCCATCTCCAAGCACAGATACGCAGTATTTT. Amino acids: CASSLNLIFPSPSTDTQYF.